This T cell receptor beta chain emerged from a study of T cells in tuberculosis. Documented time point: new active TB diagnosis, blood taken before or within 7 days of starting treatment. Some clones are missing from TCRdb's copy, which holds only in-frame ones; the method was immunoSEQ multiplex PCR. Among tens of thousands of clones listed, 92% were seen once. This CDR3 contains 15 residues. Between the trimmed V and J ends, which lost 3 bases and 0 bases, there was a span of 10 bases. CDR1 is SGHRS and CDR2 is YFSETQ in the germline V gene. The sequences come from PBMCs, collected at tuberculosis diagnosis. The receptor was isolated from an adult with tuberculosis. This chain uses TRBV5-1 with TRBJ2-1; no clear D. CDR3 bases: TGCGCCAGCAGCTCGACCGCTAGCTCCTACAATGAGCAGTTCTTC. This sequence encodes CASSSTASSYNEQFF.